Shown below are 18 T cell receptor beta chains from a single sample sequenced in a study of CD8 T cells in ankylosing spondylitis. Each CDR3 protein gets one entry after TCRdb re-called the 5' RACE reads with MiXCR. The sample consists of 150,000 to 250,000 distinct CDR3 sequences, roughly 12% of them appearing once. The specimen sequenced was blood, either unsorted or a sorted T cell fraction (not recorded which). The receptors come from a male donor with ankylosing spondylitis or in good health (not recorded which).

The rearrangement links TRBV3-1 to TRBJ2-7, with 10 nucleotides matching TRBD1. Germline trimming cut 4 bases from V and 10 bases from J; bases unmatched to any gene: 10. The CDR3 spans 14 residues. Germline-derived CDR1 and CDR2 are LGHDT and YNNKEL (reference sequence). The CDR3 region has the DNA TGTGCCAGCAGCCCCGGGACAGGGGAACCAGACCAGTACTTC. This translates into CASSPGTGEPDQYF.

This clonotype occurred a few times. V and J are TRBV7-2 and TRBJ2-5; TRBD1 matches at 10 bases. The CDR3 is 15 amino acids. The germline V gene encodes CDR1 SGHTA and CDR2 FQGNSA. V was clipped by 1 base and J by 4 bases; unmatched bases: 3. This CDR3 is CASSLGDRGPETQYF. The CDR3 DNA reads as TGTGCCAGCAGCTTAGGAGACAGGGGGCCAGAGACCCAGTACTTC.

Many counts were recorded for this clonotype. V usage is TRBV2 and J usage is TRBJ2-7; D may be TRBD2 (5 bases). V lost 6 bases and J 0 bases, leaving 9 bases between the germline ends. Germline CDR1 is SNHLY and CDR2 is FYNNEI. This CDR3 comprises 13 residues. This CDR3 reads CASRGASSYEQYF. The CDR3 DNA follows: TGTGCCAGCAGGGGAGCAAGCTCCTACGAGCAGTACTTC.

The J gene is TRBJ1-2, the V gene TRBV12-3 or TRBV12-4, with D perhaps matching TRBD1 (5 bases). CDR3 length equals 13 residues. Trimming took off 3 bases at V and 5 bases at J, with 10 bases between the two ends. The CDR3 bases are TGTGCCAGCAGTTTGGAGACAGATTATGGCTACACCTTC. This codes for CASSLETDYGYTF.

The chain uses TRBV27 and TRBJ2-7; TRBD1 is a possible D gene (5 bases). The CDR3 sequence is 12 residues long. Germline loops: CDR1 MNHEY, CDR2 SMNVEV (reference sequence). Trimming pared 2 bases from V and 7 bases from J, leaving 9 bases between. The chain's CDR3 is CASSLRGKEQYF. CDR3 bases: TGTGCCAGCAGTTTAAGGGGAAAGGAGCAGTACTTC.

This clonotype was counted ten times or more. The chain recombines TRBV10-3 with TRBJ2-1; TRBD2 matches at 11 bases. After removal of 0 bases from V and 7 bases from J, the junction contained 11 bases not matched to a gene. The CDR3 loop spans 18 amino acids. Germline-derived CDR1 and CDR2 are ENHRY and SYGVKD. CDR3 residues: CAISESFFDSSGGNEQFF. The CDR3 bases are TGTGCCATCAGTGAGTCGTTTTTCGACTCTAGCGGGGGGAATGAGCAGTTCTTC.

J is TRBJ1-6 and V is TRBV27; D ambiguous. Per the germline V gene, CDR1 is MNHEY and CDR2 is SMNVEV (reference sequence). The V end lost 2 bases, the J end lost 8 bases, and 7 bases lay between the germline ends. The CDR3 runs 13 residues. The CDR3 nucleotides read TGTGCCAGCAGTTTAAGTGGGGATTCACCCCTCCACTTT. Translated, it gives CASSLSGDSPLHF.

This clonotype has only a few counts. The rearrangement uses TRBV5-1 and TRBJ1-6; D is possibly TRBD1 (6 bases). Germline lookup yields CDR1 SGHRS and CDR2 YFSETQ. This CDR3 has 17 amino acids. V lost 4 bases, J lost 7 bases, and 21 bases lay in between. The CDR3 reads CASSLVPREQGNSPLHF. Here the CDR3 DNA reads TGCGCCAGCAGCCTGGTTCCTCGGGAACAGGGCAATTCACCCCTCCACTTT.

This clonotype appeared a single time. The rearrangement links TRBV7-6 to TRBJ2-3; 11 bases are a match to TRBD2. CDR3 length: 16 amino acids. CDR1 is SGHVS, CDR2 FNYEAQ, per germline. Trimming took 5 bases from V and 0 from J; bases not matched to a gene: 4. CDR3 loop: CASSSLAGGSTDTQYF. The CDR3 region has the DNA TGTGCCAGCAGCAGCCTAGCGGGGGGAAGCACAGATACGCAGTATTTT. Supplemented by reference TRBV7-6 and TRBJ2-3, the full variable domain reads GAGVSQSPRYKVTKRGQDVALRCDPISGHVSLYWYRQALGQGPEFLTYFNYEAQQDKSGLPNDRFSAERPEGSISTLTIQRTEQRDSAMYRCASSSLAGGSTDTQYFGPGTRLTVL.

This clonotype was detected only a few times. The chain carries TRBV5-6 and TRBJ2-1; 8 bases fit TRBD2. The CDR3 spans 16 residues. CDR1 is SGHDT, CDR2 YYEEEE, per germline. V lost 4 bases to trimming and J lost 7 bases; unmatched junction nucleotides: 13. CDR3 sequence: CASSESNSGAVNEQFF. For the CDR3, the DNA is TGTGCCAGCAGCGAATCCAATAGCGGGGCCGTGAATGAGCAGTTCTTC.

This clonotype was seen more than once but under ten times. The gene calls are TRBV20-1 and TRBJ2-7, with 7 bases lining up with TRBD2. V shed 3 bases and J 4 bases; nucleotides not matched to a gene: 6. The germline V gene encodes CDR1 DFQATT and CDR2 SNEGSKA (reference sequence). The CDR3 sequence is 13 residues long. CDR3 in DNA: TGCAGTGCTAGGAGGCTAGCGGAATACGAGCAGTACTTC. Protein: CSARRLAEYEQYF.

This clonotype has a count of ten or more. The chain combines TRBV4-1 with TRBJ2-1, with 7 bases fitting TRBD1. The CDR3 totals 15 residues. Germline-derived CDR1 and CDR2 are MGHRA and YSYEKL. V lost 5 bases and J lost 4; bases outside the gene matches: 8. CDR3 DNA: TGCGCCAGCAGCTCAGCCGGGACAGATTACAATGAGCAGTTCTTC. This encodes CASSSAGTDYNEQFF.

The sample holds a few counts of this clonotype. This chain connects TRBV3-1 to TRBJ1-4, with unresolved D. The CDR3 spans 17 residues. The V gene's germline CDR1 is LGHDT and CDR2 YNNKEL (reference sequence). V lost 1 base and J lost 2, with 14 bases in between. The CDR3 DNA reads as TGTGCCAGCAGCCAAGGACACCTGCGGGGTACTAATGAAAAACTGTTTTTT. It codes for CASSQGHLRGTNEKLFF.

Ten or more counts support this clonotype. The CDR3 region has the DNA TGTGCCAGCAGTTCGGGATTTCTCTCCTACGAGCAGTACTTC. Its protein product is CASSSGFLSYEQYF. The chain couples TRBV27 to TRBJ2-7, with D perhaps matching TRBD2 (5 bases). V lost 4 bases and J 0 bases, leaving 10 bases between the germline ends. Germline CDR1 is MNHEY and CDR2 is SMNVEV (reference sequence). The CDR3 is made up of 14 amino acids.

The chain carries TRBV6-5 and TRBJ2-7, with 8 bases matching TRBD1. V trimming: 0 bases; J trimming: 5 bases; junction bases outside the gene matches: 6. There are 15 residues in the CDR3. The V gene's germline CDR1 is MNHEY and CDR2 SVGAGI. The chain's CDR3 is CASSYSTGEDHEQYF. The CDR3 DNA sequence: TGTGCCAGCAGTTACTCGACAGGGGAGGACCACGAGCAGTACTTC.

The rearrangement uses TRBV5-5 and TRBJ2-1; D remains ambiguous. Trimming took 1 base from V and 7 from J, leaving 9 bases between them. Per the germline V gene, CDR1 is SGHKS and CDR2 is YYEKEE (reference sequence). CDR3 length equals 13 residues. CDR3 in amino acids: CASSLNQPNEQFF. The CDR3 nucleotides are TGTGCCAGCAGCTTGAACCAGCCGAATGAGCAGTTCTTC. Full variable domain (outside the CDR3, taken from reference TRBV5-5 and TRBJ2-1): DAGVTQSPTHLIKTRGQQVTLRCSPISGHKSVSWYQQVLGQGPQFIFQYYEKEERGRGNFPDRFSARQFPNYSSELNVNALLLGDSALYLCASSLNQPNEQFFGPGTRLTVL.

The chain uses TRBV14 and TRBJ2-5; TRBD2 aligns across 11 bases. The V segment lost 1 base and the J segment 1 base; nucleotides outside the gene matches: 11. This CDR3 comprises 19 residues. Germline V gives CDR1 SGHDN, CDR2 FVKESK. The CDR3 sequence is CASSQVSGLAGGAQETQYF. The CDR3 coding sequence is TGTGCCAGCAGCCAAGTATCCGGGCTAGCGGGGGGCGCCCAAGAGACCCAGTACTTC.

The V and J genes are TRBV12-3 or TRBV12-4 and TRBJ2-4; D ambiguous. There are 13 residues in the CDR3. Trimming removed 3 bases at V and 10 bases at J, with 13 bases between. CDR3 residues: CASSFPGFLIQYF. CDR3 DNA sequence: TGTGCCAGCAGTTTTCCAGGATTTTTAATTCAGTACTTC.